Sequencing of this TCR beta chain was carried out in a study of blood T cell repertoires in COVID-19 (dated by TCRdb to about 2020). As for the study more broadly: Collaborator samples came from the United States, Italy and Spain and covered acute and convalescent phases of COVID-19. Deeply sampled blood TCRbeta repertoires from subjects exposed to, actively infected with, or recovered from COVID-19 were included in the dataset. Where available, HLA class I and class II types were taken from metadata supplied by the sample provider and were not determined by assay-based typing. Samples were obtained from the ongoing ImmuneRACE study (first 160 participants) and from roughly 1,300 subjects provided by 6 global collaborators. The material from the prospective study consisted of cDNA or gDNA derived from T cells, B-cell-depleted T cells, or PBMCs. The repertoires were released in a freely available public database meant as a resource for research on the immune response to SARS-CoV-2. A de-identified subject ID, COVID-19 status, age in years and sex were almost always included in the sample metadata. The full study reports these points: Clinical and demographic metadata were provided uncurated, with the amount varying by source and participant.

To note about this clone: Its antigen remains unidentified. Base qualities were left out, and no much larger clone turns up one base away.

Whole blood was collected in K2EDTA tubes by collaborating institutions according to the institutions' own protocols. For TCRbeta analysis, collaborators shipped samples in one of three forms: frozen whole blood, isolated PBMCs, or DNA extracted from either of those sample types. CDR1 LNHDA and CDR2 SQIVND were looked up in the germline V gene (reference sequence). After removal of 3 bases from V and 5 bases from J, the junction retains 5 bases not matched to a gene. The CDR3, cysteine through phenylalanine, is 14 amino acids long. Only the CDR3 part of the read is kept: 42 bases, read in frame from the first base. TCRbeta CDR3 regions were amplified from genomic DNA using the immunoSEQ Assay, a bias-controlled multiplex PCR. The published analysis was carried out like this. The number of nucleated cells in each sample was estimated from the amplification of reference gene primers within the assay. To quantify the absolute abundance of each unique TCRbeta CDR3 rearrangement, sequence reads were collapsed and filtered. For each sample, productive Simpson clonality was calculated as the square root of Simpson's diversity index over productive rearrangements. Held by TCRdb, this immuneACCESS table contains in-frame sequences only and omits some clones. Under half of the omission traces to an unresolved V gene where checked; the cause of the rest is unknown. V and J calls and clone size follow that table, whereas D and trimming were derived from the DNA. The sample has 150,000 to 200,000 clones on record, around nine tenths of them singletons. Roughly 3.3% of the sample is taken by the ten largest.

The sequencing input was peripheral blood. The rearranged chain carries TRBV19 and TRBJ2-5; TRBD1 matches 8 bases in the middle. This TCR derives from a man younger than 35 with active or convalescent COVID-19. This receptor carries the CDR3 CASSMTGAPETQYF. The base sequence is TGTGCCAGTAGTATGACAGGGGCTCCGGAGACCCAGTACTTC.